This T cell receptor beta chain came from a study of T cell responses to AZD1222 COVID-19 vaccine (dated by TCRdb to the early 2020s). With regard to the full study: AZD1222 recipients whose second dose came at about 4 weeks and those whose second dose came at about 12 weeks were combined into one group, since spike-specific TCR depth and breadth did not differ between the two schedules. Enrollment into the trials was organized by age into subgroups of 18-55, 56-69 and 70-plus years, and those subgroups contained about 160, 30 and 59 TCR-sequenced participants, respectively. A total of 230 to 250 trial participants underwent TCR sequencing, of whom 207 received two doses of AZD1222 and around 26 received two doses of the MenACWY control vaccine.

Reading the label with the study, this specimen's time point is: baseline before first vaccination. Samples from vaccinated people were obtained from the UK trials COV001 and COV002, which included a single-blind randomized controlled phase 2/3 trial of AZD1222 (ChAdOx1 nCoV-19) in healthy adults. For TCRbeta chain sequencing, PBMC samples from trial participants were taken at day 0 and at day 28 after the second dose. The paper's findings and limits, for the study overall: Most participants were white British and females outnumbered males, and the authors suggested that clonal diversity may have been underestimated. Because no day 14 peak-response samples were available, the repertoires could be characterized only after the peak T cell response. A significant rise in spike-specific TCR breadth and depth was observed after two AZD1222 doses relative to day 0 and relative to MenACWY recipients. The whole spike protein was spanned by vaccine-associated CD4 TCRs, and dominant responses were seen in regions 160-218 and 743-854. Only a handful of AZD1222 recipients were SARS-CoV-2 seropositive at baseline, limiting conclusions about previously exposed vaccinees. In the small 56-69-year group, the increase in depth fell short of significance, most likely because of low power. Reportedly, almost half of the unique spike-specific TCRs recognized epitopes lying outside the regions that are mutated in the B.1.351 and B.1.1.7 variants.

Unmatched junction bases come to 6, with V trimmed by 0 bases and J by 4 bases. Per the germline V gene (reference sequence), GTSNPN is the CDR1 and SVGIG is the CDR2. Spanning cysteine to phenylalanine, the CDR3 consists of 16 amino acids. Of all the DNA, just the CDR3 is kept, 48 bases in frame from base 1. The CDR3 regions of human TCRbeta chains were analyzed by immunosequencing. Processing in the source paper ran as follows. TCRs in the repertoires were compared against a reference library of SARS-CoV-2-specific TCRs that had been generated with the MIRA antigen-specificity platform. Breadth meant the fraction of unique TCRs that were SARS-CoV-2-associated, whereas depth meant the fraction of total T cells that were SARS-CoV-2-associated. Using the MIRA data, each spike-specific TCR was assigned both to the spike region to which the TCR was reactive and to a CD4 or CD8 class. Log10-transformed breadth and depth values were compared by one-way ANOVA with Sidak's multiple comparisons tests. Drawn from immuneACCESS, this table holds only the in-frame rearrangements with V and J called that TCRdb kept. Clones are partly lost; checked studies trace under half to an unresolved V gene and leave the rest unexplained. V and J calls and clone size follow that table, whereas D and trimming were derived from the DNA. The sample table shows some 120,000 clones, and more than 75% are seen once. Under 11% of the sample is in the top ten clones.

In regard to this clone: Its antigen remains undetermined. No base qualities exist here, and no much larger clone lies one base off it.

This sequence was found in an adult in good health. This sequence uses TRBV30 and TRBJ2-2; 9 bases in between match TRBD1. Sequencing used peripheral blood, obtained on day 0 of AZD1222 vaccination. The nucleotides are TGTGCCTGGAGTGTACTCGGGACAGGGTCCACCGGGGAGCTGTTTTTT. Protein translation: CAWSVLGTGSTGELFF.